Below, one T cell receptor (beta chain) is given with its context. Its antigen is unknown. Germline CDR1 is KGHDR and CDR2 is SFDVKD. The CDR3 extends over 18 amino acids. The trim removed 1 base at V and 1 base at J, leaving 8 bases unmatched. After 5'RACE with constant-segment primers, TCR alpha and TCR beta cDNA libraries carrying sample barcodes and UMIs were obtained. TCRdb redid the calling of the 5' RACE reads with MiXCR, one entry per CDR3 protein. Found here are around 140,000 distinct CDR3 sequences, 20% to 25% of them singletons; the top ten hold around a quarter. The data were obtained in a study of T-cell memory formation after mild COVID-19. General study findings and limits: Clones from the second wave (peaking day 37) had unconfirmed SARS-CoV-2 specificity. Pre-infection memory harbored some responding clones, suggesting cross-reactive memory joined. Contracting CD4+ clones were located mainly in CM and EM, and CD8+ clones in EMRA.

The sequencing sample was made of PBMCs or a T cell subset sorted from them (not recorded which). V usage is TRBV24-1 and J usage is TRBJ2-2, with 7 bases aligning to TRBD1. This receptor was taken from an adult woman who had mild COVID-19 (a few samples of this study predate the infection). Cell type and time point are not known. CDR3 in amino acids: CATSDFGGQQMNTGELFF. In DNA form, the CDR3 reads TGTGCCACCAGTGATTTTGGGGGACAGCAGATGAACACCGGGGAGCTGTTTTTT.